This T cell receptor beta chain was recorded in a study of T cell responses to AZD1222 COVID-19 vaccine. The data were produced by immunoSEQ multiplex PCR, yet TCRdb's version contains in-frame clones alone and is incomplete. The table records 50,000 or so clones, 80% of them present only once. V dropped 5 bases and J dropped 6 bases, with 22 bases sitting between them. CDR1 is MDHEN and CDR2 is SYDVKM in the germline V gene. This CDR3 is built from 16 residues. The source of this sequence is an adult who received the AZD1222 COVID-19 vaccine. The material was peripheral blood, obtained 28 days after the second AZD1222 dose. The chain combines TRBV28 with TRBJ1-2, with D perhaps matching TRBD1 (5 bases). The CDR3 sequence is CASSGGGTGKRNGYTF. In nucleotides, the CDR3 is TGTGCCAGCAGTGGGGGAGGTACCGGGAAGAGGAATGGCTACACCTTC.